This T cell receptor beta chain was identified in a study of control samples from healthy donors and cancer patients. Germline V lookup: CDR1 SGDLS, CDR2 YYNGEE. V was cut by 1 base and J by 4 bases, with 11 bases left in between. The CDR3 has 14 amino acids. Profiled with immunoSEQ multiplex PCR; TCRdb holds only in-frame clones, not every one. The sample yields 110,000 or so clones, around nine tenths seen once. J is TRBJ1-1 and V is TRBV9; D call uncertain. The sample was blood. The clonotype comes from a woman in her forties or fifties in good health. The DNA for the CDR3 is TGTGCCAGCAGCGTATTGCGAGGTGGCACTGAAGCTTTCTTT. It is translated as CASSVLRGGTEAFF.